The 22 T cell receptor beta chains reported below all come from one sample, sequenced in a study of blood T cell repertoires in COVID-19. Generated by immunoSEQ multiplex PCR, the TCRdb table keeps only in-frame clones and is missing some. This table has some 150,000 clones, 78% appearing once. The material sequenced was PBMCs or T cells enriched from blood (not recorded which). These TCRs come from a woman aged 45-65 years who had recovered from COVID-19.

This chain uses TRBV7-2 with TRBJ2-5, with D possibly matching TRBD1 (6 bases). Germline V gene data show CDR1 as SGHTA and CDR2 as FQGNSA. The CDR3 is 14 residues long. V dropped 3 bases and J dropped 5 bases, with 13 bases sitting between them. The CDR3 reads CASSFPDRSETQYF. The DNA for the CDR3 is TGTGCCAGCAGCTTCCCCGACAGGAGCGAGACCCAGTACTTC. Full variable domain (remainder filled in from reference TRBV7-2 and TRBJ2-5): GAGVSQSPSNKVTEKGKDVELRCDPISGHTALYWYRQSLGQGLEFLIYFQGNSAPDKSGLPSDRFSAERTGGSVSTLTIQRTQQEDSAVYLCASSFPDRSETQYFGPGTRLLVL.

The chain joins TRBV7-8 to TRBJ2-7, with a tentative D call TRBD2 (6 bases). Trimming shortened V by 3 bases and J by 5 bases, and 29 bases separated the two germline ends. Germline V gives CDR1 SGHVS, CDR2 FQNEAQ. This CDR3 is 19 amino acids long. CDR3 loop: CASSFPLNRPGLRDDEQYF. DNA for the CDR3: TGTGCCAGCAGCTTCCCCTTAAACCGACCGGGACTCAGGGACGACGAGCAGTACTTC.

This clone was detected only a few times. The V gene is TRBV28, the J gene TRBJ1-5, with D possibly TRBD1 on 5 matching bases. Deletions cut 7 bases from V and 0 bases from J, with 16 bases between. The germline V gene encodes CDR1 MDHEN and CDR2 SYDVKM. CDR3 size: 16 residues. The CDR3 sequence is CASTTPEGYSNQPQHF. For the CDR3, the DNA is TGTGCCAGCACTACCCCGGAGGGGTATAGCAATCAGCCCCAGCATTTT.

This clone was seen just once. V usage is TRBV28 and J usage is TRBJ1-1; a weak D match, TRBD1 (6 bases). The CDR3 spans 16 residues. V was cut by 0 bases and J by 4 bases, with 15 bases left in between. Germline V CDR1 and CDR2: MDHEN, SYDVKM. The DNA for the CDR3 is TGTGCCAGCAGTTTATGGGGAGGGGGGACGGCCACTGAAGCTTTCTTT. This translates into CASSLWGGGTATEAFF.

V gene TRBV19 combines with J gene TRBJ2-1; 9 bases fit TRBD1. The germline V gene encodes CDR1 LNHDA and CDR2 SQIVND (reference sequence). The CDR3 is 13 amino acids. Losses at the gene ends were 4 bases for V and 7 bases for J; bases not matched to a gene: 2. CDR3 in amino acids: CASSRTGENEQFF. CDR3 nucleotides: TGTGCCAGTAGTAGGACAGGGGAGAATGAGCAGTTCTTC.

CDR3 region: CASSQGSTHSNQPQHF. The CDR3 nucleotides read TGCGCCAGCAGCCAAGGTTCGACTCATAGCAATCAGCCCCAGCATTTT. The chain has TRBV4-1 and TRBJ1-5; no clear D. The CDR3 spans 16 residues. The germline V gene has CDR1 MGHRA and CDR2 YSYEKL. Trimming left V 1 base short and J 0 bases short, with 10 bases between.

The CDR3 here is CAWTSGVGSTEAFF. The CDR3 DNA is TGTGCCTGGACTTCAGGGGTGGGGAGCACTGAAGCTTTCTTT. J is TRBJ1-1 and V is TRBV30; D is perhaps TRBD1 (6 bases). This CDR3 is 14 amino acids long. Trimming pared 4 bases from V and 4 bases from J, leaving 16 bases between. Germline CDR1 reads GTSNPN; CDR2 reads SVGIG (reference sequence).

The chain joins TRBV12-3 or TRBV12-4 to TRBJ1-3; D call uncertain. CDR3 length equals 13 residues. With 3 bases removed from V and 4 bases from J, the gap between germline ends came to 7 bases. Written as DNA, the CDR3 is TGTGCCAGCAGTTTCTCCAGGGGAAACACCATATATTTT. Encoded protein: CASSFSRGNTIYF.

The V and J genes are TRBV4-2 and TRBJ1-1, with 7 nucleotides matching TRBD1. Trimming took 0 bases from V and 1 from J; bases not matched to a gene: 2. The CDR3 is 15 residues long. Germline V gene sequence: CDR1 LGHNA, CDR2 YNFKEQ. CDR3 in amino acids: CASSQEGQQNTEAFF. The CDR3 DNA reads TGTGCCAGCAGCCAAGAGGGACAGCAGAACACTGAAGCTTTCTTT.

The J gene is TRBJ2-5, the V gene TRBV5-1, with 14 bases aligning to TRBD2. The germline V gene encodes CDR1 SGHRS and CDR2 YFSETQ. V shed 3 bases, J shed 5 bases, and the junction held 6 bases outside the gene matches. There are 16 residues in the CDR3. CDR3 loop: CASSWGTSGGRETQYF. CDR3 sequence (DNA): TGCGCCAGCAGCTGGGGGACTAGCGGGGGCAGGGAGACCCAGTACTTC.

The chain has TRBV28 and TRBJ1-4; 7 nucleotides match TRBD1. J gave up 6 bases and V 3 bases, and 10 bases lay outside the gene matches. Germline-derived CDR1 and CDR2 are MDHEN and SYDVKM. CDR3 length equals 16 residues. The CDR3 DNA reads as TGTGCCAGCAGTTTCGGACAGGCTGTAGGTGATGAAAAACTGTTTTTT. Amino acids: CASSFGQAVGDEKLFF.

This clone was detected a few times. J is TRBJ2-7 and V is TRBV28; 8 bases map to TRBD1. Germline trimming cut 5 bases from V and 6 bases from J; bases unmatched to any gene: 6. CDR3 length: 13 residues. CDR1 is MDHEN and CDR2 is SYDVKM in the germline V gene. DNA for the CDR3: TGTGCCAGCAGTACACACGACAGGGGCGAGCAGTACGTC. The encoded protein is CASSTHDRGEQYV.

CDR3 amino acids: CASSAPGSETQYF. CDR3 DNA sequence: TGTGCCAGTAGTGCCCCGGGGTCAGAGACCCAGTACTTC. The J gene is TRBJ2-5, the V gene TRBV19; a possible D gene is TRBD2 (5 bases). The V gene's germline CDR1 is LNHDA and CDR2 SQIVND (reference sequence). V lost 5 bases and J 4 bases, leaving 11 bases between the germline ends. The CDR3 spans 13 residues.

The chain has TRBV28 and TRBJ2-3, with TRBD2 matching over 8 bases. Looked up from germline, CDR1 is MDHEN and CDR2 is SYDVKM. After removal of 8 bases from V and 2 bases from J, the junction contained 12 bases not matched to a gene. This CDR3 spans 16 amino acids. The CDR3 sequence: CASPPYGSGDTDTQYF. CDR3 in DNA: TGTGCCAGCCCCCCGTATGGTAGCGGGGACACAGATACGCAGTATTTT.

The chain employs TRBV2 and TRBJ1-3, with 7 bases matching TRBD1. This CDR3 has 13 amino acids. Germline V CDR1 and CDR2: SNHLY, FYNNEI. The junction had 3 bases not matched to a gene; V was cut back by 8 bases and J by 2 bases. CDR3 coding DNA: TGTGCCAGCTCACAGGGGCCTGGAAACACCATATATTTT. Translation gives CASSQGPGNTIYF.

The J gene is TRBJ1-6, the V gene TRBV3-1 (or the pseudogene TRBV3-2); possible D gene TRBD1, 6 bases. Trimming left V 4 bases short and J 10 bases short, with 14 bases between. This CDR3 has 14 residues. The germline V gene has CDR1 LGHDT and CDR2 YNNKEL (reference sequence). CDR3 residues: CASSPEQGRSPLHF. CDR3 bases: TGTGCCAGCAGCCCAGAACAGGGAAGGTCACCCCTCCACTTT.

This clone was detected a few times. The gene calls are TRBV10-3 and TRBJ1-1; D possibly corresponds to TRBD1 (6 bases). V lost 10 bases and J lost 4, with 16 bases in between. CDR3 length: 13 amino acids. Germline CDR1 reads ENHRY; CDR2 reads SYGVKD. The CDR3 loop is CATHGAGATEAFF. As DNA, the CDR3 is TGTGCCACCCACGGGGCGGGGGCCACTGAAGCTTTCTTT.

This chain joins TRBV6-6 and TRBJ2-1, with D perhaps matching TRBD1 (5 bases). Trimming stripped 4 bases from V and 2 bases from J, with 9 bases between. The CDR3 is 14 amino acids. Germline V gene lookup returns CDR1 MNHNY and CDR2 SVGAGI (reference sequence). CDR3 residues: CASSLMDTYNEQFF. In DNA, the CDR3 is TGTGCCAGCAGTTTGATGGACACCTACAATGAGCAGTTCTTC.

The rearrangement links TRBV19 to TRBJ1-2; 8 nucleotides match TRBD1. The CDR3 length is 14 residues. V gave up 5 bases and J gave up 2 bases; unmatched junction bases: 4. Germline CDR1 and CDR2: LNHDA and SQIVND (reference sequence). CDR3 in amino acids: CASSWTGKNYGYTF. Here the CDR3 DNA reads TGTGCCAGTAGTTGGACAGGGAAAAACTATGGCTACACCTTC.

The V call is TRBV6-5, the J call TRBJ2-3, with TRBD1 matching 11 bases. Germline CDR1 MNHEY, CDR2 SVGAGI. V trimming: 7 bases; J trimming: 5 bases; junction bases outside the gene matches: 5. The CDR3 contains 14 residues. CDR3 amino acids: CASKDRGLGDTQYF. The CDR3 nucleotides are TGTGCCAGCAAGGACAGGGGGCTCGGAGATACGCAGTATTTT.

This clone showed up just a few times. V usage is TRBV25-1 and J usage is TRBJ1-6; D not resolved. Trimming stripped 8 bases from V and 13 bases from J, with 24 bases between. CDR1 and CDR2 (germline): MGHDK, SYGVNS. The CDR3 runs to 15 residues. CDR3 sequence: CASRGGGGETAPLHF. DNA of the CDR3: TGTGCCAGCCGGGGAGGTGGTGGGGAGACGGCTCCCCTCCACTTT.

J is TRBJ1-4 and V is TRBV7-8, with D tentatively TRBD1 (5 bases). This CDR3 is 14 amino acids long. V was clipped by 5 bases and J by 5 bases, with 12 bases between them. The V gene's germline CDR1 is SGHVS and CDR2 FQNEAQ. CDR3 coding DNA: TGTGCCAGCAGCCAAGGGGACTTGAATGAAAAACTGTTTTTT. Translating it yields CASSQGDLNEKLFF.